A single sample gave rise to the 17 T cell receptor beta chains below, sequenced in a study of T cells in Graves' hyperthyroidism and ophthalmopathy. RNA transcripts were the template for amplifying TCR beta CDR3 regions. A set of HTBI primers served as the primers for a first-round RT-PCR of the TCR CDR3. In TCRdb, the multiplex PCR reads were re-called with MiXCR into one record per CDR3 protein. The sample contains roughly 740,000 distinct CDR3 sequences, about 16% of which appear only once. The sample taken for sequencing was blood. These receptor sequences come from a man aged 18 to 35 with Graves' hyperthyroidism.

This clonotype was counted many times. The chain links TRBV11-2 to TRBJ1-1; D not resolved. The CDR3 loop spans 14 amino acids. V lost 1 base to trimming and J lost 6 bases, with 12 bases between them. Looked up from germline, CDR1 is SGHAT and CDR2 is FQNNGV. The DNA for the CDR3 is TGTGCCAGCAGCTTAGGTTTAAGAGGCGCTGAAGCTTTCTTT. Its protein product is CASSLGLRGAEAFF.

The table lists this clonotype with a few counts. The CDR3, as DNA: TGTGCCAGCAGCCAACTGGCTAGCGGGATAAACGAGCAGTACTTC. As protein: CASSQLASGINEQYF. This chain connects TRBV3-1 to TRBJ2-7, with 9 bases fitting TRBD2. The CDR3 is 15 residues long. Germline V gene data show CDR1 as LGHDT and CDR2 as YNNKEL (reference sequence). V dropped 2 bases and J dropped 5; count of bases not matched to a gene: 7.

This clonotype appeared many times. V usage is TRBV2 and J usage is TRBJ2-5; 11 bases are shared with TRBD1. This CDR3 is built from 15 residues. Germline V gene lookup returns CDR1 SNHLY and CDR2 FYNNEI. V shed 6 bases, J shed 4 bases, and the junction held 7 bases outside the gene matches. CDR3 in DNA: TGTGCCAGCAGCGTGGGACAGGGGGGCCGAGAGACCCAGTACTTC. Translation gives CASSVGQGGRETQYF.

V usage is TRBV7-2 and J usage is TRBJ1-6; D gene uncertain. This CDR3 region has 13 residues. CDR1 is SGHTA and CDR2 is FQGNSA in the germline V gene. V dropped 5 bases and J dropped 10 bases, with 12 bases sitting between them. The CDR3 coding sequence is TGTGCCAGCAGCCCAAACGCGGCATCACCCCTCCACTTT. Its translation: CASSPNAASPLHF. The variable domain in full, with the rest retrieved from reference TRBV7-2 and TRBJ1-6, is GAGVSQSPSNKVTEKGKDVELRCDPISGHTALYWYRQSLGQGLEFLIYFQGNSAPDKSGLPSDRFSAERTGGSVSTLTIQRTQQEDSAVYLCASSPNAASPLHFGNGTRLTVT.

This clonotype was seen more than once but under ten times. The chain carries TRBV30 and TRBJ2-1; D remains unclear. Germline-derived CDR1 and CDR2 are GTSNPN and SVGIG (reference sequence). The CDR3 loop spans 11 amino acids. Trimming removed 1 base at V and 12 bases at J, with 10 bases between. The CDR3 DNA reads TGTGCCTGGAGTGCCCCTGGCTTGCAGTTCTTC. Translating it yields CAWSAPGLQFF.

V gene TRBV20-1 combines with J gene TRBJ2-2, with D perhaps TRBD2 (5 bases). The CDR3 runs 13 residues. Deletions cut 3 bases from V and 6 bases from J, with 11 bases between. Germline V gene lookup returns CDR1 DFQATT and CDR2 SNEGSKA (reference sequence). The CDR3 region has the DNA TGCAGTGCTAGCCCACTAGACCCCGGGGAGCTGTTTTTT. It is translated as CSASPLDPGELFF.

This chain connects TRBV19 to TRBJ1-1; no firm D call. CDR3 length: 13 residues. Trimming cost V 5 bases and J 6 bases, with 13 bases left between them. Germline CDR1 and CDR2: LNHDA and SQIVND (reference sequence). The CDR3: CASSALNNPEAFF. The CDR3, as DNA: TGTGCCAGTAGTGCCTTGAACAATCCTGAAGCTTTCTTT. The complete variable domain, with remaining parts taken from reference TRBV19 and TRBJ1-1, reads DGGITQSPKYLFRKEGQNVTLSCEQNLNHDAMYWYRQDPGQGLRLIYYSQIVNDFQKGDIAEGYSVSREKKESFPLTVTSAQKNPTAFYLCASSALNNPEAFFGQGTRLTVV.

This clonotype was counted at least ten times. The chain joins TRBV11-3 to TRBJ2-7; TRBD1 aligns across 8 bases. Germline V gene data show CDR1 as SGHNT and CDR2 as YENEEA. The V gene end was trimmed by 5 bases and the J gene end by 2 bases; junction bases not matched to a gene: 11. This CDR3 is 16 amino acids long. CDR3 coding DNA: TGTGCCAGCAGCGCAGATCCGGGACAGGACGCCTACGAGCAGTACTTC. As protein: CASSADPGQDAYEQYF.

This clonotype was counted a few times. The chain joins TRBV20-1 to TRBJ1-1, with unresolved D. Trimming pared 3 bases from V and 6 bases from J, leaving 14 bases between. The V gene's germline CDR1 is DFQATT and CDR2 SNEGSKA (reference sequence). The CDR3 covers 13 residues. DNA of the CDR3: TGCAGTGCTAGTGCCGTTATAGAGGCTGAAGCTTTCTTT. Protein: CSASAVIEAEAFF.

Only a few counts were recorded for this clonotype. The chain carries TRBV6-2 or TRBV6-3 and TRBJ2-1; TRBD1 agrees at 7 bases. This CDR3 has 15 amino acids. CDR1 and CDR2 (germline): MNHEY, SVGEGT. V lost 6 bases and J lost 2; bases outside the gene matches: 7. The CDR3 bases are TGTGCCAGCAGGCGCGACAGGGCCCCCTACAATGAGCAGTTCTTC. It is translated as CASRRDRAPYNEQFF.

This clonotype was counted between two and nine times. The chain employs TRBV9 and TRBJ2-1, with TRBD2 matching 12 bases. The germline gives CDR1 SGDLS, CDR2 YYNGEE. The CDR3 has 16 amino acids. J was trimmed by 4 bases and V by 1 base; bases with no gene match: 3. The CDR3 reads CASSVQTSGRYNEQFF. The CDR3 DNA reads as TGTGCCAGCAGCGTACAGACTAGCGGGAGATACAATGAGCAGTTCTTC.

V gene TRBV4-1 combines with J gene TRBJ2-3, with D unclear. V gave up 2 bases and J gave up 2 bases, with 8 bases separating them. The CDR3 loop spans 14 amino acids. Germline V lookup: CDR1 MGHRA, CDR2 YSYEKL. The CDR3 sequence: CASSQPLNTDTQYF. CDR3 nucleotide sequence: TGCGCCAGCAGCCAACCCCTTAACACAGATACGCAGTATTTT.

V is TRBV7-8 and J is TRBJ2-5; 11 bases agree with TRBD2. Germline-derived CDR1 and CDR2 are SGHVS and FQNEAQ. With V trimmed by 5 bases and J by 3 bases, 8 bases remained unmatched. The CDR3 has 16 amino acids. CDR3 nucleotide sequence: TGTGCCAGCAGCCCTCAATCGGGACTAGCGGAAGAGACCCAGTACTTC. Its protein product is CASSPQSGLAEETQYF.

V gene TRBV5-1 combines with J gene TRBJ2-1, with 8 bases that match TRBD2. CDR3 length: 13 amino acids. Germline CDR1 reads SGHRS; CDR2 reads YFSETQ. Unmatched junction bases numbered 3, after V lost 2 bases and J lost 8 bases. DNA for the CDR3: TGCGCCAGCAGCTTAGCGGGAGTGGATGAGCAGTTCTTC. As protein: CASSLAGVDEQFF.

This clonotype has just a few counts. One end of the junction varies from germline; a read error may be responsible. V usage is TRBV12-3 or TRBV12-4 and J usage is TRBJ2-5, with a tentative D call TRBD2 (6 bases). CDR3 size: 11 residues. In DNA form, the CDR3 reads TGTGCCAGCAGTTTCCGGGAGACCCAGCACTTC. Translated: CASSFRETQHF.

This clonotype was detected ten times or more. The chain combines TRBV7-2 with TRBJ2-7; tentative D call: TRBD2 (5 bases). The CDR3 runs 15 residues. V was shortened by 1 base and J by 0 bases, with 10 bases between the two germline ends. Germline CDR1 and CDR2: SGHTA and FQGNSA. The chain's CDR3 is CASSLGADYSYEQYF. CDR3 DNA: TGTGCCAGCAGCTTAGGGGCAGACTACTCCTACGAGCAGTACTTC.

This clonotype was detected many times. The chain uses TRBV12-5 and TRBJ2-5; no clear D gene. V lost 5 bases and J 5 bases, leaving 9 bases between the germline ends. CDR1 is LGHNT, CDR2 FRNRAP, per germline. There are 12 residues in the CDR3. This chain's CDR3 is CASGHRWETQYF. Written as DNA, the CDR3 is TGTGCTAGTGGTCACCGGTGGGAGACCCAGTACTTC.